This T cell receptor beta chain was profiled in a study of T cell responses to AZD1222 COVID-19 vaccine. Study conclusions and caveats: Mostly white British, mostly female donors; authors suggested clonal diversity may be underestimated.

Only in-frame clones appear in the TCRdb table, and some are missing; sequencing was by immunoSEQ multiplex PCR. Among some 60,000 clones listed, approximately 80% were seen once. For this clone: Its cognate antigen is unknown.

This CDR3 is built from 17 residues. CDR1 and CDR2 from the germline V gene are SGHAT and FQNNGV. The ends were cut back, 6 bases at V and 5 bases at J, with 26 bases in the middle. The TCR sequence derives from an adult who received the AZD1222 COVID-19 vaccine. Sequencing was performed on peripheral blood, taken 28 days after the second AZD1222 dose. J is TRBJ2-7 and V is TRBV11-2, with a tentative D call TRBD2 (5 bases). The CDR3 loop reads CASSHNDGRGTNHEQYF. CDR3 DNA sequence: TGTGCCAGCAGTCATAATGACGGTCGGGGAACGAACCACGAGCAGTACTTC.